This is a list of T cell receptor beta chains from one sample in a study of blood T cells in healthy people across ages. TCRdb reprocessed the 5' RACE reads with MiXCR, giving one entry per CDR3 protein. Of about 1.4 million distinct CDR3 sequences in the sample, roughly 59% were seen once. The sample taken for sequencing was blood. The receptors here all came from a man younger than 35 in good health. Each CDR3 is given with its conserved first and last residue. D genes are given only for firm matches. The size entry is marked missing in some rows and otherwise reads once, few, many or a size class.

TRBV20-1	-	TRBD2	TRBJ2-7	CSVFRTSGDSYEQYF	TGCAGTGTGTTTAGGACTAGCGGGGACTCCTACGAGCAGTACTTC
TRBV29-1	few	TRBD2	TRBJ2-3	CSFRLAGVLTDTQYF	TGCAGCTTCAGACTAGCGGGAGTTCTCACAGATACGCAGTATTTT
TRBV6-5	-	-	TRBJ2-2	CASSTRGRATGELFF	TGTGCCAGCAGCACCCGCGGCAGAGCTACCGGGGAGCTGTTTTTT
TRBV4-2	few	TRBD2	TRBJ2-1	CASSPYRLAGGLTYNEQFF	TGTGCCAGCAGCCCCTATAGACTAGCGGGGGGGTTGACCTACAATGAGCAGTTCTTC
TRBV4-2	-	-	TRBJ2-3	CASSQGETGRGSDTQYF	TGTGCCAGCAGCCAAGGGGAGACGGGACGAGGTTCAGATACGCAGTATTTT
TRBV20-1	-	-	TRBJ1-2	CSAPGSSNYGYTF	TGCAGTGCCCCAGGCTCCTCTAACTATGGCTACACCTTC
TRBV27	-	-	TRBJ2-3	CASSLSNPGLIFSTDTQYF	TGTGCCAGCAGTTTAAGTAATCCGGGACTGATCTTTAGCACAGATACGCAGTATTTT
TRBV29-1	-	-	TRBJ2-7	CSVDRGSSYEQYF	TGCAGCGTTGACAGGGGCAGTTCCTACGAGCAGTACTTC
TRBV9	-	-	TRBJ2-3	CASSVVPDSTDTQYF	TGTGCCAGCAGCGTAGTTCCGGATTCCACAGATACGCAGTATTTT
TRBV21-1	once	-	TRBJ2-3	CATRTRSTDTQYF	TGTGCCACACGGACTAGAAGCACAGATACGCAGTATTTT
TRBV29-1	once	TRBD1	TRBJ1-2	CSVGTGYWYGYTF	TGCAGCGTGGGGACAGGCTACTGGTATGGCTACACCTTC
TRBV10-3	-	-	TRBJ2-1	CAISTSRAQETQFF	TGTGCCATCAGTACGTCCAGGGCCCAGGAGACCCAGTTCTTC
TRBV28	-	TRBD1	TRBJ2-1	CASGTGGAYEQFF	TGTGCCAGCGGGACAGGGGGCGCGTATGAGCAGTTCTTC
TRBV12-5	-	-	TRBJ1-2	CASGLFMRNLYGYTF	TGTGCTAGTGGTTTGTTTATGAGAAACCTCTATGGCTACACCTTC
TRBV27	-	TRBD1	TRBJ1-1	CASSLFGRGGRSTEAFF	TGTGCCAGCAGTTTATTCGGTAGAGGGGGCAGGTCAACTGAAGCTTTCTTT
TRBV30	-	-	TRBJ2-5	CAWRQWRTKETQYF	TGTGCCTGGAGACAGTGGCGGACTAAAGAGACCCAGTACTTC
TRBV29-1	few	TRBD1	TRBJ1-1	CSVGDRLNTEAFF	TGCAGCGTAGGGGACAGGTTGAACACTGAAGCTTTCTTT
TRBV29-1	-	TRBD1	TRBJ2-5	CSYDDRASETQYF	TGCAGCTATGATGACAGGGCTAGCGAGACCCAGTACTTC
TRBV20-1	-	-	TRBJ2-7	CSATGPDRYEQYF	TGCAGTGCCACGGGGCCAGACCGTTACGAGCAGTACTTC
TRBV5-1	-	TRBD1	TRBJ1-1	CASSLGTEPNTEAFF	TGCGCCAGCAGCTTAGGGACAGAACCCAACACTGAAGCTTTCTTT
TRBV7-9	-	-	TRBJ2-5	CATSRVLQETQYF	TGTGCCACCTCTCGGGTCCTCCAAGAGACCCAGTACTTC
TRBV7-2	-	-	TRBJ2-1	CASSPYTGSYNEQFF	TGTGCCAGCAGCCCTTACACGGGCTCCTACAATGAGCAGTTCTTC
TRBV12-3/TRBV12-4	-	TRBD1	TRBJ1-1	CASSLPGQGNTEAFF	TGTGCCAGCAGTTTACCGGGACAGGGGAACACTGAAGCTTTCTTT